This is a list of T cell receptor beta chains from one sample in a study of cytomegalovirus exposure and HLA in healthy donors. Assay: immunoSEQ multiplex PCR; the TCRdb copy retains only in-frame clones and omits some. The sample lists about 190,000 clones, around 80% seen once, with about 1.8% in the top ten. Sequenced input: PBMCs. Source of these receptors: a man in his late teens or twenties in good health and CMV-seronegative. The CDR3 runs from the conserved cysteine through the conserved F or W. The D gene is left open where the match is weak. The size of a clone is reported for some rows only, either as once, few or many, or as a class for expanded clones.

D: -
size: -
V: TRBV29-1
J: TRBJ1-4
CDR3: CSVLGPRGGRLFF
DNA: TGCAGCGTTCTTGGTCCCCGTGGAGGTAGACTGTTTTTT

D: -
size: -
V: TRBV10-3
J: TRBJ2-6
CDR3: CAIIEGGANVLTF
DNA: TGTGCCATTATCGAGGGTGGGGCCAACGTCCTGACTTTC

D: -
size: -
V: TRBV7-9
J: TRBJ1-2
CDR3: CSSSSTAYGYTF
DNA: TGTTCCAGCAGCTCGACAGCATATGGCTACACCTTC

D: TRBD2
size: -
V: TRBV27
J: TRBJ2-1
CDR3: CASSLSWASGYNEQFF
DNA: TGTGCCAGCAGTTTATCGTGGGCTAGCGGATACAATGAGCAGTTCTTC

D: TRBD2
size: -
V: TRBV30
J: TRBJ2-7
CDR3: CAWSAMGLAGDDEQYF
DNA: TGTGCCTGGAGTGCCATGGGACTAGCGGGAGACGACGAGCAGTACTTC

D: TRBD1
size: -
V: TRBV7-2
J: TRBJ2-2
CDR3: CASTTGGRTGELFF
DNA: TGTGCCAGCACTACAGGGGGTCGCACCGGGGAGCTGTTTTTT

D: TRBD1
size: -
V: TRBV11-2
J: TRBJ1-2
CDR3: CASSLDGTGWMGYTF
DNA: TGTGCCAGCAGCTTAGATGGGACAGGGTGGATGGGCTACACCTTC

D: -
size: few
V: TRBV4-3
J: TRBJ1-5
CDR3: CASSQVYSAGDNQPQHF
DNA: TGCGCCAGCAGCCAAGTCTATTCGGCAGGCGACAATCAGCCCCAGCATTTT

D: TRBD1
size: -
V: TRBV19
J: TRBJ2-7
CDR3: CASSEPGQGETEQYF
DNA: TGTGCCAGTAGTGAACCGGGACAGGGTGAAACCGAGCAGTACTTC

D: -
size: -
V: TRBV7-9
J: TRBJ2-5
CDR3: CASSKGGRGETQYF
DNA: TGTGCCAGCAGCAAAGGGGGTAGAGGGGAGACCCAGTACTTC

D: -
size: -
V: TRBV5-1
J: TRBJ2-3
CDR3: CASRLRGISTDTQYF
DNA: TGCGCCAGCAGGCTTCGCGGGATAAGCACAGATACGCAGTATTTT

D: -
size: -
V: TRBV5-5
J: TRBJ2-2
CDR3: CASKPAQDGELFF
DNA: TGTGCCAGCAAGCCAGCCCAGGACGGGGAGCTGTTTTTT

D: -
size: -
V: TRBV11-2
J: TRBJ1-2
CDR3: CASSPIPQGSYGYTF
DNA: TGTGCCAGCAGCCCAATCCCCCAGGGGTCCTATGGCTACACCTTC

D: TRBD2
size: -
V: TRBV4-2
J: TRBJ2-7
CDR3: CASSQVGGVSYEQYF
DNA: TGTGCCAGCAGCCAAGTTGGGGGGGTGTCCTACGAGCAGTACTTC

D: TRBD2
size: -
V: TRBV5-4
J: TRBJ2-1
CDR3: CASSDGITMGLAEDNEQFF
DNA: TGTGCCAGCAGCGACGGGATTACGATGGGACTAGCGGAAGACAATGAGCAGTTCTTC

D: -
size: -
V: TRBV6-6
J: TRBJ1-5
CDR3: CASNQDRGSNQPQHF
DNA: TGTGCCAGCAATCAGGACAGAGGCAGCAATCAGCCCCAGCATTTT

D: -
size: few
V: TRBV4-3
J: TRBJ2-7
CDR3: CASSQGVLGYEQYF
DNA: TGCGCCAGCAGCCAAGGGGTTCTCGGGTACGAGCAGTACTTC

D: -
size: -
V: TRBV7-2
J: TRBJ1-1
CDR3: CASSLKAVGTEAFF
DNA: TGTGCCAGCAGCCTTAAGGCGGTGGGCACTGAAGCTTTCTTT

D: -
size: -
V: TRBV5-6
J: TRBJ2-7
CDR3: CASSLSEGAYEQYF
DNA: TGTGCCAGCAGCTTATCTGAGGGGGCCTACGAGCAGTACTTC

D: -
size: -
V: TRBV15
J: TRBJ2-7
CDR3: CATSRELGSYEQYF
DNA: TGTGCCACCAGCAGAGAGCTTGGCAGTTACGAGCAGTACTTC

D: -
size: -
V: TRBV11-2
J: TRBJ2-1
CDR3: CASSGGHVDEQFF
DNA: TGTGCCAGCAGCGGGGGACATGTCGATGAGCAGTTCTTC

D: -
size: -
V: TRBV7-2
J: TRBJ2-1
CDR3: CASSLGGRIYNEQFF
DNA: TGTGCCAGCAGCTTAGGTGGCAGGATCTACAATGAGCAGTTCTTC